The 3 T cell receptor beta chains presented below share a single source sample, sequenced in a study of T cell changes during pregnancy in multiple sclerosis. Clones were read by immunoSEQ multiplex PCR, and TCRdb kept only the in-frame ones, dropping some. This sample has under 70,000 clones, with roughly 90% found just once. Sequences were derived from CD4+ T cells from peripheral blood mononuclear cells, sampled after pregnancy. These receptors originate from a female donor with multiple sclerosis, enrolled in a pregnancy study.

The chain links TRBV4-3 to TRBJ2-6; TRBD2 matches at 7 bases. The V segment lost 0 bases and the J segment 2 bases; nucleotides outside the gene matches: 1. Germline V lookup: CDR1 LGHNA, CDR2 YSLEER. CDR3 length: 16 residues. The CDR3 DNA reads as TGCGCCAGCAGCCAAGAGGCGGGGGCTGGGGCCAACGTCCTGACTTTC. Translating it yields CASSQEAGAGANVLTF.

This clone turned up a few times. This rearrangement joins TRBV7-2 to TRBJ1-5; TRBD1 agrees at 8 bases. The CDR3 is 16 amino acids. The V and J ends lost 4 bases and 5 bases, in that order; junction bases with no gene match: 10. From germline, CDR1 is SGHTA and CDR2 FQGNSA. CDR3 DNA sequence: TGTGCCAGCAGCTCATACGGCGGACAGGGACATCAGCCCCAGCATTTT. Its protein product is CASSSYGGQGHQPQHF.

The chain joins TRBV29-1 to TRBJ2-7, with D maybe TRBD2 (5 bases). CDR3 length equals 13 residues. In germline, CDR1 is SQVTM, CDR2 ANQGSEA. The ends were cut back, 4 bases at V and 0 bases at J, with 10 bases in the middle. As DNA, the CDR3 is TGCAGCGTTGGTAGAGGGAGCTCCTACGAGCAGTACTTC. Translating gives CSVGRGSSYEQYF.